Below, one T cell receptor beta chain is given with its context. Its target is unknown. The data were taken from a study of Graves' ophthalmopathy and Graves' hyperthyroidism. Study results and caveats: In blood, most expanded thyroid clonotypes above 0.001 frequency were also detected.

Beta-chain TCR CDR3 regions were amplified from RNA transcripts. In the first round, RT-PCR was carried out with HTBI primers, and a multiplex PCR formed the second round. TCRdb passed the multiplex PCR reads through MiXCR, listing each CDR3 protein once. The data show 170,000 or so distinct CDR3 sequences, roughly 37% seen once. This CDR3 comprises 13 residues. With 7 bases removed from V and 0 bases from J, the gap between germline ends came to 10 bases. CDR1 MDHEN and CDR2 SYDVKM come from the germline V gene. The genes are TRBV28 and TRBJ2-7; D unclear. This clonotype originated in a woman between 40 and 50 years old with Graves' ophthalmopathy. Sequenced sample: peripheral blood. CDR3 amino acids: CASTRGDSYEQYF. The CDR3 bases are TGTGCCAGCACCCGAGGAGACTCCTACGAGCAGTACTTC.